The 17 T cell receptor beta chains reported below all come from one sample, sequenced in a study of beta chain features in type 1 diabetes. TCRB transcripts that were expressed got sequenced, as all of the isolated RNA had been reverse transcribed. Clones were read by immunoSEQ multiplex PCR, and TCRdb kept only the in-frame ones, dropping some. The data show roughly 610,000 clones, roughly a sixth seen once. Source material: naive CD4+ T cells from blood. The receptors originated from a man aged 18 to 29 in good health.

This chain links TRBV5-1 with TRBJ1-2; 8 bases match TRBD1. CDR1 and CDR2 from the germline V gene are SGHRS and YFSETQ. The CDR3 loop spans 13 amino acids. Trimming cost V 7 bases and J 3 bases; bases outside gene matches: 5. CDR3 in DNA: TGCGCCAGCGGGGACAGGAAAGACTATGGCTACACCTTC. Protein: CASGDRKDYGYTF.

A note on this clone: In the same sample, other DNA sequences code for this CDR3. The CDR3 loop is CASGLGRNYGYTF. The CDR3 nucleotides read TGTGCTAGTGGTTTGGGACGGAACTATGGCTACACCTTC. The chain links TRBV12-5 to TRBJ1-2, with no clear D. The V end was cut by 1 base, the J end by 2 bases, with 5 bases between. CDR3 length: 13 amino acids. Germline loops: CDR1 LGHNT, CDR2 FRNRAP.

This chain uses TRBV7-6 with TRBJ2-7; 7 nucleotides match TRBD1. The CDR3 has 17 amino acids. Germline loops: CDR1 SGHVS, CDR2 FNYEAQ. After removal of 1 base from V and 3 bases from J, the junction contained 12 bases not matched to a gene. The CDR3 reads CASSLESPDRWGYEQYF. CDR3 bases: TGTGCCAGCAGCTTAGAATCCCCGGACAGGTGGGGCTACGAGCAGTACTTC.

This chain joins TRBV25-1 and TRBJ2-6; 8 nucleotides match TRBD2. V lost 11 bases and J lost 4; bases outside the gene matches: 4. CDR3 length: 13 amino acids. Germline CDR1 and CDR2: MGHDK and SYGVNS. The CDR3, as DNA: TGTGCCGGCGGGGGGACCGGGGCCAACGTCCTGACTTTC. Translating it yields CAGGGTGANVLTF.

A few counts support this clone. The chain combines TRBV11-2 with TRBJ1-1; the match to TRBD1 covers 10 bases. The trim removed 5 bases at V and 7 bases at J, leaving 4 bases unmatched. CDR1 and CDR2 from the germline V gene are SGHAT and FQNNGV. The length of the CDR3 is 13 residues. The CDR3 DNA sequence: TGTGCCAGCAGCCGACAGGGGGCTGGTGAAGCTTTCTTT. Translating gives CASSRQGAGEAFF.

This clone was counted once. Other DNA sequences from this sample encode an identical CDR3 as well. In DNA, the CDR3 is TGTGCCAGCAGCTTGCGCCAGGGGAACACCGGGGAGCTGTTTTTT. This codes for CASSLRQGNTGELFF. V usage is TRBV5-4 and J usage is TRBJ2-2, with TRBD1 as a possible D gene (5 bases). The CDR3 consists of 15 residues. From germline, CDR1 is SGHNT and CDR2 YYREEE (reference sequence). Trimming left V 1 base short and J 1 base short, with 8 bases between.

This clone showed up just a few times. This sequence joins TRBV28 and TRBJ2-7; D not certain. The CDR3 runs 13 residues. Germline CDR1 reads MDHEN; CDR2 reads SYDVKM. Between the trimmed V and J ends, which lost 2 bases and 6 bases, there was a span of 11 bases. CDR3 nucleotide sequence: TGTGCCAGCAGTTTAGAGGCGGTAAGCGAGCAGTACTTC. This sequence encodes CASSLEAVSEQYF.

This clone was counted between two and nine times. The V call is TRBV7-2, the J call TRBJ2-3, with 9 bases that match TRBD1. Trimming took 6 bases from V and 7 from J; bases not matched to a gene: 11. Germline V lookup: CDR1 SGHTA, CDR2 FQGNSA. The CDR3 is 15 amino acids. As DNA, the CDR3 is TGTGCCAGCAGGCTACAGGGGGCTTTCCGAAATACGCAGTATTTT. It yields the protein CASRLQGAFRNTQYF.

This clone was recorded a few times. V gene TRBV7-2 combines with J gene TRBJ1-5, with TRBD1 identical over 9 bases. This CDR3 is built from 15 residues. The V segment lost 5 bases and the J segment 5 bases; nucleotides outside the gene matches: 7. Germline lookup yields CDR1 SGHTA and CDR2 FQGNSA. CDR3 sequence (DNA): TGTGCCAGCAGCGCATCCGGGACAGGGCATCAGCCCCAGCATTTT. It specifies CASSASGTGHQPQHF.

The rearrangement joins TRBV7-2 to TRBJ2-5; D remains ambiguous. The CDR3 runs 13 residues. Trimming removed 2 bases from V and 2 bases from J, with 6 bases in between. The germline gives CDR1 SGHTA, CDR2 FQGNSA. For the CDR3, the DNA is TGTGCCAGCAGCTTAACCACTCAAGAGACCCAGTACTTC. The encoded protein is CASSLTTQETQYF.

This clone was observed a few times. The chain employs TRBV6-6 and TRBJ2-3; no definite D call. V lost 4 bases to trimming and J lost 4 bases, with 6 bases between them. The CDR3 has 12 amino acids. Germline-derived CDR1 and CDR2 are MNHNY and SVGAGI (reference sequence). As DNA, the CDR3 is TGTGCCAGCAGTTCCCTCCCAGATACGCAGTATTTT. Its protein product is CASSSLPDTQYF.

CDR3 amino acids: CASSQVGQGETQYF. DNA of the CDR3: TGTGCCAGCAGCCAAGTCGGGCAGGGAGAGACCCAGTACTTC. The chain uses TRBV4-2 and TRBJ2-5, with D possibly TRBD1 on 5 matching bases. CDR1 and CDR2 from the germline V gene are LGHNA and YNFKEQ. The CDR3 is 14 residues long. Deletions cut 1 base from V and 4 bases from J, with 10 bases between.

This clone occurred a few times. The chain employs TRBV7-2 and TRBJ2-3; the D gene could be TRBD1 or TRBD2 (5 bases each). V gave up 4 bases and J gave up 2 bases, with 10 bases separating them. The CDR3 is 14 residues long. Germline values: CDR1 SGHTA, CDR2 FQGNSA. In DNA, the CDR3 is TGTGCCAGCAGCTGGGGACGGTTCACAGATACGCAGTATTTT. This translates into CASSWGRFTDTQYF.

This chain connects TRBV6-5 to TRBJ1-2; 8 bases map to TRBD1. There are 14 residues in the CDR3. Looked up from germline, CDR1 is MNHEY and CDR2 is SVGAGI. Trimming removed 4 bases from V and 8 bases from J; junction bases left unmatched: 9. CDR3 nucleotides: TGTGCCAGCAGTTCCCCGGACAGGGTGGGGGGCTACACCTTC. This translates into CASSSPDRVGGYTF.

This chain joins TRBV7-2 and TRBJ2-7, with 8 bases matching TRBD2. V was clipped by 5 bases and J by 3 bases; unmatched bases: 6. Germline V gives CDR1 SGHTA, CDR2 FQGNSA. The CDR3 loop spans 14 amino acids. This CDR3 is CASSNKREHYEQYF. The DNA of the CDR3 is TGTGCCAGCAGCAACAAGCGGGAGCACTACGAGCAGTACTTC.

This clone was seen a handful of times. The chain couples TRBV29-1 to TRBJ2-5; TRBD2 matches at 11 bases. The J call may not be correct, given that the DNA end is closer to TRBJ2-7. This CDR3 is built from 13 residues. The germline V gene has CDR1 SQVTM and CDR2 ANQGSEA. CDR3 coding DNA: TGCAGCACCATGACTAGCGGGGCCTACGAGCAGTACTTC. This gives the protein CSTMTSGAYEQYF.

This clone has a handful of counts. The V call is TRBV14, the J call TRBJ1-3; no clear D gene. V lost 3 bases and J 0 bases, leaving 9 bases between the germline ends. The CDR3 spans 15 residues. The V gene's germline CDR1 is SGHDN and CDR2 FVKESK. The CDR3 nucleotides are TGTGCCAGCAGCCACCGCTTTTCCTCTGGAAACACCATATATTTT. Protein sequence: CASSHRFSSGNTIYF.